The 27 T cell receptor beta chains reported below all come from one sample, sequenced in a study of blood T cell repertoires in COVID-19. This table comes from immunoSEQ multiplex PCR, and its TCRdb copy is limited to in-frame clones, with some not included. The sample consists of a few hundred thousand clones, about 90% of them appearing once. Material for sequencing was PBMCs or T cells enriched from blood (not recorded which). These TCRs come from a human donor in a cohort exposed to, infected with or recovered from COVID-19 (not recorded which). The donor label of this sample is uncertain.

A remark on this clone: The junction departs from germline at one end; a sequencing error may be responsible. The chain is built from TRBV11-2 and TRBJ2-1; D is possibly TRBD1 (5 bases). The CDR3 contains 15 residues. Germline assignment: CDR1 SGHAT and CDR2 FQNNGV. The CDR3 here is CASTLRQYLGIEQFF. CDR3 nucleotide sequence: TGTGCCAGCACCTTACGACAGTACCTGGGCATTGAGCAGTTCTTC.

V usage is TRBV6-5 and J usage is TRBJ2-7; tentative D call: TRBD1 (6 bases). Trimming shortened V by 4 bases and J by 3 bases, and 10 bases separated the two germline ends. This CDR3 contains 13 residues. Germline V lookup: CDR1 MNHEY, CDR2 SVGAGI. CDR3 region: CASSSGQNYEQYF. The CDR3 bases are TGTGCCAGCAGTTCGGGACAAAACTACGAGCAGTACTTC.

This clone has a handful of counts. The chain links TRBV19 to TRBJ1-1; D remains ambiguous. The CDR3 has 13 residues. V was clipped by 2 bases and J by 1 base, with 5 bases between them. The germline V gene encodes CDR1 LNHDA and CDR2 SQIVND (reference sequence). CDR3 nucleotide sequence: TGTGCCAGTAGTATAAAGAGGAACACTGAAGCTTTCTTT. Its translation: CASSIKRNTEAFF.

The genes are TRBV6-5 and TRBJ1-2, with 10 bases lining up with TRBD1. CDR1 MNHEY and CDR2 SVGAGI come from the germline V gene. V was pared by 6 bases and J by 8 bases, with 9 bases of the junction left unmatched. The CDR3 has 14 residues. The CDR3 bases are TGTGCCAGCAGGAGACAGGGGGCGAGGGAGGGCTACACCTTC. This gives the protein CASRRQGAREGYTF.

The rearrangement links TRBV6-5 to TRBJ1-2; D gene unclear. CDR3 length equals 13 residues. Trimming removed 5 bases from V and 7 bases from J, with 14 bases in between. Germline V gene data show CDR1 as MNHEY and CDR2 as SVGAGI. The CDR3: CASSPGSSPGYTF. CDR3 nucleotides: TGTGCCAGCAGTCCTGGGAGCAGCCCTGGCTACACCTTC.

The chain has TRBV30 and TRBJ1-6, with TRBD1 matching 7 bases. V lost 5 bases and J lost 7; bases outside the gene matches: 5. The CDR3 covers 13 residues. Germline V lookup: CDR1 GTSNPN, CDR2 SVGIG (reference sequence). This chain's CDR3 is CAWDRQGNSPLHF. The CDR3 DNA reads TGTGCCTGGGACCGACAGGGCAATTCACCCCTCCACTTT.

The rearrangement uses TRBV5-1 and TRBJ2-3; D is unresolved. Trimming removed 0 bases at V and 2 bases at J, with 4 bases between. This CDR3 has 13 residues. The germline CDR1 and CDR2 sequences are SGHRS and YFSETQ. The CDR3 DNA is TGCGCCAGCAGCTTGGACTCCACAGATACGCAGTATTTT. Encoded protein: CASSLDSTDTQYF. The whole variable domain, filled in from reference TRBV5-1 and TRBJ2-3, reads KAGVTQTPRYLIKTRGQQVTLSCSPISGHRSVSWYQQTPGQGLQFLFEYFSETQRNKGNFPGRFSGRQFSNSRSEMNVSTLELGDSALYLCASSLDSTDTQYFGPGTRLTVL.

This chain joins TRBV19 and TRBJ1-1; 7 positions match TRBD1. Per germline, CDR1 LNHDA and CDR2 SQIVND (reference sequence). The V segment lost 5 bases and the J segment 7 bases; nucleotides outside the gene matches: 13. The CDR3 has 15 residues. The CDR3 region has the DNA TGTGCCAGTAGTGGCCTACAACAGGGGAAGGATGAAGCTTTCTTT. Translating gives CASSGLQQGKDEAFF.

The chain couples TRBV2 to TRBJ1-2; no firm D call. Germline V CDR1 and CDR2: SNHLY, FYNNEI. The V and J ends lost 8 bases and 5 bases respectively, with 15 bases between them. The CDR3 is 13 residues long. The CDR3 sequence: CASWSGSFYGYTF. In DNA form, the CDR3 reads TGTGCCAGCTGGTCAGGATCCTTTTATGGCTACACCTTC.

CDR3 in DNA: TGTGCCAGTAGAGGCGGGGGGGATACCGGGGAGCTGTTTTTT. It specifies CASRGGGDTGELFF. The J gene is TRBJ2-2, the V gene TRBV19, with TRBD2 identical over 9 bases. Trimming removed 6 bases from V and 5 bases from J; junction bases left unmatched: 4. The CDR3 totals 14 residues. The germline CDR1 and CDR2 sequences are LNHDA and SQIVND (reference sequence).

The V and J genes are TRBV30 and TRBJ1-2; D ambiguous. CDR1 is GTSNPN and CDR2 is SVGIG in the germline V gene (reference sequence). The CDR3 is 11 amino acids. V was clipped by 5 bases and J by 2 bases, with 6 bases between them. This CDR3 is CAWQQNYGYTF. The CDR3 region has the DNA TGTGCCTGGCAACAGAACTATGGCTACACCTTC. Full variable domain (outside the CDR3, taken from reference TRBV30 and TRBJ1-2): SQTIHQWPATLVQPVGSPLSLECTVEGTSNPNLYWYRQAAGRGLQLLFYSVGIGQISSEVPQNLSASRPQDRQFILSSKKLLLSDSGFYLCAWQQNYGYTFGSGTRLTVV.

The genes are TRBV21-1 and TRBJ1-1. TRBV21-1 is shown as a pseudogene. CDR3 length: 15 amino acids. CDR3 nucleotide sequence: TGTGCCAGCAGCAAAGGGGAGGGGAGAAACACTGAAGCTTTCTTT. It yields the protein CASSKGEGRNTEAFF.

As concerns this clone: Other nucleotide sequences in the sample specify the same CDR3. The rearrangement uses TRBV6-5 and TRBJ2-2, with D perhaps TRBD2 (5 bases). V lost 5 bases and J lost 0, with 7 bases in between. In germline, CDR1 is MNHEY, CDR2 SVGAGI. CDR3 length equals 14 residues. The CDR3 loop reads CASSPGTNTGELFF. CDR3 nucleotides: TGTGCCAGCAGTCCCGGGACGAACACCGGGGAGCTGTTTTTT.

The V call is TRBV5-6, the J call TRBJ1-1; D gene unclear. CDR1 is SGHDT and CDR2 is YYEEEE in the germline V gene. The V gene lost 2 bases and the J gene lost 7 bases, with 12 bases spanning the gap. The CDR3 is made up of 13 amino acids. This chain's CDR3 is CASSFFEKDEAFF. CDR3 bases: TGTGCCAGCAGCTTCTTTGAGAAAGATGAAGCTTTCTTT.

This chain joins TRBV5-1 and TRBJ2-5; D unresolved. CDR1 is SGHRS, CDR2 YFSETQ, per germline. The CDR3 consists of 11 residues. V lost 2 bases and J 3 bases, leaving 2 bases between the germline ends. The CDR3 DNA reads TGCGCCAGCAGCTTCGAAGAGACCCAGTACTTC. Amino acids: CASSFEETQYF.

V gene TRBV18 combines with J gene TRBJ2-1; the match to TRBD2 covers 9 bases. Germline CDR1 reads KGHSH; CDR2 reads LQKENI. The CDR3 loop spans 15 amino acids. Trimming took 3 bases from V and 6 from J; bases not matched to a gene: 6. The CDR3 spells CASSPSSGISNEQFF. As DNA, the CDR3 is TGTGCCAGCTCACCGTCTAGCGGGATCTCCAATGAGCAGTTCTTC.

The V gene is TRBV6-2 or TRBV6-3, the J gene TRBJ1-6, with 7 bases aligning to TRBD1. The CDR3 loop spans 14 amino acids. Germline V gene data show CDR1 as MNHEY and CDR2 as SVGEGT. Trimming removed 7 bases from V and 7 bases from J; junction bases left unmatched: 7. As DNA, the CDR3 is TGTGCCAGCACCCCCGTGGGACAGAATTCACCCCTCCACTTT. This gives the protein CASTPVGQNSPLHF.

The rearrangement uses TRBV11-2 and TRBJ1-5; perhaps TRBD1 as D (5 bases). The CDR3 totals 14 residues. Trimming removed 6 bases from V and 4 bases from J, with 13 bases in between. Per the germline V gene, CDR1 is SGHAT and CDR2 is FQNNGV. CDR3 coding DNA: TGTGCCAGCAGTCTAGGGGTGTTTAATCAGCCCCAGCATTTT. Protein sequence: CASSLGVFNQPQHF.

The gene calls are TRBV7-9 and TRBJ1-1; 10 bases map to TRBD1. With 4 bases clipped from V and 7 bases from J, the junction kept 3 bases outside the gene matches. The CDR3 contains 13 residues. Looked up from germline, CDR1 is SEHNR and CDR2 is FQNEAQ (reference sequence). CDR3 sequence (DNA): TGTGCCAGCAGCTGGGACAGGGGACTTGAAGCTTTCTTT. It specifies CASSWDRGLEAFF.

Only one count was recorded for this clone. The chain's CDR3 is CATSRDRTVYEQYF. Written as DNA, the CDR3 is TGTGCCACCAGCAGAGATAGAACGGTCTACGAGCAGTACTTC. J is TRBJ2-7 and V is TRBV15; D unresolved. Germline CDR1 reads LNHNV; CDR2 reads YYDKDF (reference sequence). The V end was cut by 0 bases, the J end by 3 bases, with 9 bases between. The CDR3 has 14 amino acids.

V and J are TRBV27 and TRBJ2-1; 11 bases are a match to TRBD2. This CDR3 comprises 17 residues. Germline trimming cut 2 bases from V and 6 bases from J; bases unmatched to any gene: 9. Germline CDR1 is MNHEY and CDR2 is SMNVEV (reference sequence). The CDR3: CASSLTLAGEVGNEQFF. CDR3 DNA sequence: TGTGCCAGCAGTTTAACACTAGCGGGGGAGGTAGGCAATGAGCAGTTCTTC.

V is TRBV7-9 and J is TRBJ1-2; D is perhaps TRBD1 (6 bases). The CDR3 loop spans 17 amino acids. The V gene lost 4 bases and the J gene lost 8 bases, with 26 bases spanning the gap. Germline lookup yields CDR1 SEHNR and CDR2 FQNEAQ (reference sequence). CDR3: CASSSLRRLRDKKGYTF. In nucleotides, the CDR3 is TGTGCCAGCAGCTCTCTTAGGCGACTCCGGGACAAGAAAGGCTACACCTTC.

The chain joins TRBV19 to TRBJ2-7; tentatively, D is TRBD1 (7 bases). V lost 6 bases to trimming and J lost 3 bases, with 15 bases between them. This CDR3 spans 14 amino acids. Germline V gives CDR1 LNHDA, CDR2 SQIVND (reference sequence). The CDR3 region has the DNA TGTGCCAGTAGGCCCCGACAGGGAGGCTACGAGCAGTACTTC. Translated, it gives CASRPRQGGYEQYF.

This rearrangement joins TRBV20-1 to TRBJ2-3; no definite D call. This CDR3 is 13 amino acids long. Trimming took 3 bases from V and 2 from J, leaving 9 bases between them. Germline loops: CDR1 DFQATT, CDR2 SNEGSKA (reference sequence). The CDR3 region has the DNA TGCAGTGCTAGTAGACTCCCCACAGATACGCAGTATTTT. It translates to CSASRLPTDTQYF.

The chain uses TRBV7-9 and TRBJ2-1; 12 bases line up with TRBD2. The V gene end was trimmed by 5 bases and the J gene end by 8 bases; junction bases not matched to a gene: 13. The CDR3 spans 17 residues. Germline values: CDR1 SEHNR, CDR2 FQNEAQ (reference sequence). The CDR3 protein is CASSVSPSGGARDEQFF. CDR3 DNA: TGTGCCAGCAGCGTCTCTCCTAGCGGGGGGGCGAGGGATGAGCAGTTCTTC.

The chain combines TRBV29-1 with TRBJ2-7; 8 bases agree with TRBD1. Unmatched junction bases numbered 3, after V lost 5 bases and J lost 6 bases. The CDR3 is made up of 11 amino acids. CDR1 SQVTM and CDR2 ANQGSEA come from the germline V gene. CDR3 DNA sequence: TGCAGCGTTAACAGGGGGTCCGAGCAGTACTTC. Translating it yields CSVNRGSEQYF.

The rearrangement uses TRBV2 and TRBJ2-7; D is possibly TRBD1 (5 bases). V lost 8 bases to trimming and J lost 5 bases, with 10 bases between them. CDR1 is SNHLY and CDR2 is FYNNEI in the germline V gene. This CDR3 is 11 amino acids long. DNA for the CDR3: TGTGCCAGCTCGGAGACAGACGAGCAGTACTTC. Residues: CASSETDEQYF.